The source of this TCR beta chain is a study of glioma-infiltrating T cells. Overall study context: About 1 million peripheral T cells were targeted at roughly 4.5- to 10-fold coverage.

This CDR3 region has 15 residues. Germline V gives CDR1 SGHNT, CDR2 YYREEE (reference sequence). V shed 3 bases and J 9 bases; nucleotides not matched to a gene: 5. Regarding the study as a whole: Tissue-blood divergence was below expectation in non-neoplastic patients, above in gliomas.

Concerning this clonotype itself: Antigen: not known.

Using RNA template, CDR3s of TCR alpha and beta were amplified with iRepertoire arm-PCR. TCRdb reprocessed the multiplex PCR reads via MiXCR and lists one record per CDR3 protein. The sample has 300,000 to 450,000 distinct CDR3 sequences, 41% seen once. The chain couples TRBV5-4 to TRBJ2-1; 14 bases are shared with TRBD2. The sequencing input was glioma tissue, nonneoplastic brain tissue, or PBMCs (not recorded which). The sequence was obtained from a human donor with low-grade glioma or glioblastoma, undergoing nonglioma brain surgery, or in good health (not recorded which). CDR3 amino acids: CASSSGLAGVFEQFF. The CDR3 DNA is TGTGCCAGCAGCTCGGGACTAGCGGGAGTCTTTGAGCAGTTCTTC.